The 26 T cell receptor beta chains below come from one sample, sequenced in a study of blood T cell repertoires in COVID-19. The data were produced by immunoSEQ multiplex PCR, yet TCRdb's version contains in-frame clones alone and is incomplete. This sample has roughly 76,000 clones, with roughly 70% found just once. Sequencing input: peripheral blood. Receptors originate from a man between 65 and 85 years old with acute or convalescent COVID-19.

The chain recombines TRBV28 with TRBJ2-5, with D possibly being TRBD2 (6 bases). Germline V gene data show CDR1 as MDHEN and CDR2 as SYDVKM. The CDR3 spans 12 residues. Trimming removed 8 bases from V and 2 bases from J, with 9 bases in between. CDR3 DNA: TGTGCCAGCTCTCTAGCGCAAGAGACCCAGTACTTC. Protein: CASSLAQETQYF.

This chain joins TRBV18 and TRBJ2-3, with D perhaps TRBD1 (7 bases). V lost 0 bases and J lost 0, with 10 bases in between. This CDR3 spans 16 amino acids. CDR1 KGHSH and CDR2 LQKENI come from the germline V gene. The CDR3 protein is CASSPPGGQSTDTQYF. DNA of the CDR3: TGTGCCAGCTCACCACCGGGGGGACAGAGCACAGATACGCAGTATTTT.

This chain joins TRBV28 and TRBJ2-7; TRBD1 matches 9 bases. CDR3 length equals 15 residues. J was trimmed by 6 bases and V by 6 bases; bases with no gene match: 12. Per the germline V gene, CDR1 is MDHEN and CDR2 is SYDVKM. The DNA for the CDR3 is TGTGCCAGCAGCCCGGAGACAGGGGGGACGGGCGAGCAGTACTTC. Residues: CASSPETGGTGEQYF.

This CDR3 reads CASRQGAGELFF. The CDR3, as DNA: TGTGCCAGCAGACAGGGGGCCGGGGAGCTGTTTTTT. This chain connects TRBV6-5 to TRBJ2-2, with TRBD1 matching over 8 bases. This CDR3 is built from 12 residues. The junction had 0 bases not matched to a gene; V was cut back by 6 bases and J by 6 bases. Germline V gene sequence: CDR1 MNHEY, CDR2 SVGAGI.

The rearrangement links TRBV21-1 to TRBJ2-7; the table's D call, TRBD1, was not checked against the DNA. TRBV21-1 is a pseudogene. The CDR3 sequence is 13 residues long. The CDR3 loop reads CASSSRHPYEQYF. As DNA, the CDR3 is TGTGCCAGCAGCTCGCGACACCCCTACGAGCAGTACTTC.

This clone was detected a few times. This chain connects TRBV5-1 to TRBJ1-5; D is possibly TRBD1 (5 bases). V lost 0 bases and J 3 bases, leaving 7 bases between the germline ends. Germline V gene lookup returns CDR1 SGHRS and CDR2 YFSETQ. CDR3 size: 14 residues. The CDR3 DNA reads as TGCGCCAGCAGCTTGGCAGGGTCCAATCAGCCCCAGCATTTT. Its protein product is CASSLAGSNQPQHF. Full variable domain (rest looked up from reference TRBV5-1 and TRBJ1-5): KAGVTQTPRYLIKTRGQQVTLSCSPISGHRSVSWYQQTPGQGLQFLFEYFSETQRNKGNFPGRFSGRQFSNSRSEMNVSTLELGDSALYLCASSLAGSNQPQHFGDGTRLSIL.

The V and J genes are TRBV28 and TRBJ2-5; D is perhaps TRBD2 (5 bases). The V gene lost 3 bases and the J gene lost 2 bases, with 10 bases spanning the gap. CDR1 is MDHEN, CDR2 SYDVKM, per germline. The CDR3 is made up of 14 amino acids. CDR3 protein: CASSFGGSQETQYF. In nucleotides, the CDR3 is TGTGCCAGCAGTTTCGGCGGGTCGCAAGAGACCCAGTACTTC.

The chain is built from TRBV4-3 and TRBJ2-3; D ambiguous. The CDR3 runs 16 residues. The germline V gene encodes CDR1 LGHNA and CDR2 YSLEER. The V end was cut by 0 bases, the J end by 4 bases, with 14 bases between. The DNA of the CDR3 is TGCGCCAGCAGCCAAGAGGCTCGGGTAGCTGCAGATACGCAGTATTTT. This encodes CASSQEARVAADTQYF.

V and J are TRBV7-9 and TRBJ1-4, with TRBD1 matching 10 bases. Germline V gene data show CDR1 as SEHNR and CDR2 as FQNEAQ (reference sequence). The junction had 4 bases not matched to a gene; V was cut back by 6 bases and J by 6 bases. This CDR3 is built from 14 residues. Here the CDR3 DNA reads TGTGCCAGCAGGTCCGGGACAGGGGATGAAAAACTGTTTTTT. Protein sequence: CASRSGTGDEKLFF.

The chain is built from TRBV19 and TRBJ1-2; TRBD1 matches at 9 bases. The CDR3 consists of 15 residues. V lost 3 bases to trimming and J lost 3 bases; unmatched junction nucleotides: 5. Per the germline V gene, CDR1 is LNHDA and CDR2 is SQIVND (reference sequence). Here the CDR3 reads CASSIPGQGYYGYTF. The CDR3 coding sequence is TGTGCCAGTAGTATCCCCGGACAGGGGTACTATGGCTACACCTTC.

The chain uses TRBV7-2 and TRBJ2-2, with 7 bases that match TRBD2. Germline V gives CDR1 SGHTA, CDR2 FQGNSA. The J segment lost 5 bases and the V segment lost 5 bases, leaving 8 bases of the junction unmatched. CDR3 length: 15 amino acids. This chain's CDR3 is CASSGPTGGTGELFF. The CDR3 DNA reads TGTGCCAGCAGCGGGCCGACCGGGGGGACCGGGGAGCTGTTTTTT.

This clone was observed a few times. The V and J genes are TRBV7-3 and TRBJ2-6; 8 bases agree with TRBD2. With V trimmed by 4 bases and J by 5 bases, 10 bases remained unmatched. The V gene's germline CDR1 is SGHTA and CDR2 FQGTGA. There are 17 residues in the CDR3. The DNA of the CDR3 is TGTGCCAGCAGCTGGTCGGGTGCGGGAGGCCGGGCCAACGTCCTGACTTTC. Residues: CASSWSGAGGRANVLTF. Complete variable domain (other parts from reference TRBV7-3 and TRBJ2-6): GAGVSQTPSNKVTEKGKYVELRCDPISGHTALYWYRQSLGQGPEFLIYFQGTGAADDSGLPNDRFFAVRPEGSVSTLKIQRTERGDSAVYLCASSWSGAGGRANVLTFGAGSRLTVL.

The chain joins TRBV27 to TRBJ1-1; 10 positions agree with TRBD1. The CDR3 is 16 amino acids. The germline CDR1 and CDR2 sequences are MNHEY and SMNVEV (reference sequence). V was pared by 8 bases and J by 3 bases, with 12 bases of the junction left unmatched. CDR3 in amino acids: CASGKTGGLGDTEAFF. CDR3 nucleotide sequence: TGTGCCAGCGGTAAGACAGGGGGCTTAGGGGACACTGAAGCTTTCTTT.

The chain employs TRBV5-6 and TRBJ2-7; D is ambiguous. Trimming took 0 bases from V and 3 from J, leaving 4 bases between them. CDR3 length equals 12 residues. Per the germline V gene, CDR1 is SGHDT and CDR2 is YYEEEE. The CDR3 DNA follows: TGTGCCAGCAGCTTGGCTAGCTACGAGCAGTACTTC. It yields the protein CASSLASYEQYF.

This chain connects TRBV24-1 to TRBJ2-3; 7 bases map to TRBD1. CDR1 and CDR2 from the germline V gene are KGHDR and SFDVKD. The CDR3 runs 16 residues. J gave up 2 bases and V 4 bases, and 8 bases lay outside the gene matches. The CDR3 spells CATSDSTGVATDTQYF. CDR3 nucleotides: TGTGCCACCAGTGACTCCACAGGGGTCGCCACAGATACGCAGTATTTT.

This clone was seen a single time. V and J are TRBV9 and TRBJ2-1, with 11 bases that match TRBD2. Germline V gene data show CDR1 as SGDLS and CDR2 as YYNGEE. The CDR3 has 15 amino acids. The J segment lost 7 bases and the V segment lost 3 bases, leaving 6 bases of the junction unmatched. Here the CDR3 DNA reads TGTGCCAGCAGCGCCACTAGCGGGAGTGTAAATGAGCAGTTCTTC. Translating it yields CASSATSGSVNEQFF.

This chain connects TRBV20-1 to TRBJ1-4; D unresolved. Germline-derived CDR1 and CDR2 are DFQATT and SNEGSKA (reference sequence). V lost 7 bases to trimming and J lost 4 bases, with 4 bases between them. The CDR3 has 10 amino acids. The CDR3 nucleotides read TGCAGTGGGAGTAATGAAAAACTGTTTTTT. Amino acid sequence: CSGSNEKLFF.

Written as DNA, the CDR3 is TGTGCCAGCAGCTCACTCGGGGGGGGAGAGCAGTACTTC. Residues: CASSSLGGGEQYF. V is TRBV6-6 and J is TRBJ2-7; TRBD2 aligns across 8 bases. V lost 6 bases to trimming and J lost 7 bases; unmatched junction nucleotides: 8. The V gene's germline CDR1 is MNHNY and CDR2 SVGAGI (reference sequence). CDR3 length: 13 amino acids.

This chain uses TRBV7-9 with TRBJ2-7; TRBD1 matches 9 bases. Trimming removed 6 bases from V and 5 bases from J; junction bases left unmatched: 8. Per the germline V gene, CDR1 is SEHNR and CDR2 is FQNEAQ (reference sequence). The CDR3 spans 14 residues. CDR3: CASSSDRGGHEQYF. The CDR3 coding sequence is TGTGCCAGCAGTTCCGACAGGGGGGGTCACGAGCAGTACTTC.

This chain joins TRBV6-5 and TRBJ2-5; 7 bases fit TRBD2. CDR3 length equals 16 residues. J lost 5 bases, V lost 0 bases, and 9 bases had no gene match. Germline CDR1 and CDR2: MNHEY and SVGAGI. The CDR3 sequence: CASSYSMGGRFETQYF. For the CDR3, the DNA is TGTGCCAGCAGTTACTCGATGGGGGGGAGGTTCGAGACCCAGTACTTC.

CDR3 region: CASSPGQGDQPQHF. CDR3 in DNA: TGCGCCAGCAGCCCGGGACAGGGGGATCAGCCCCAGCATTTT. This chain connects TRBV5-1 to TRBJ1-5; 11 bases map to TRBD1. Germline lookup yields CDR1 SGHRS and CDR2 YFSETQ. This CDR3 comprises 14 residues. J gave up 5 bases and V 4 bases, and 2 bases lay outside the gene matches. Complete variable domain (other parts from reference TRBV5-1 and TRBJ1-5): KAGVTQTPRYLIKTRGQQVTLSCSPISGHRSVSWYQQTPGQGLQFLFEYFSETQRNKGNFPGRFSGRQFSNSRSEMNVSTLELGDSALYLCASSPGQGDQPQHFGDGTRLSIL.

The V and J genes are TRBV5-6 and TRBJ2-7, with 13 nucleotides matching TRBD2. Germline CDR1 is SGHDT and CDR2 is YYEEEE. The CDR3 has 15 amino acids. Losses at the gene ends were 2 bases for V and 7 bases for J; bases not matched to a gene: 6. CDR3 sequence (DNA): TGTGCCAGCAGCTTCGGACTAGCGGGAGTGGGGGAGCAGTACTTC. It is translated as CASSFGLAGVGEQYF.

CDR3 coding DNA: TGTGCCAGCAGCCCAGCGGGGGGATATCAGCCCCAGCATTTT. Amino acid sequence: CASSPAGGYQPQHF. V gene TRBV7-9 combines with J gene TRBJ1-5; D is possibly TRBD1 (5 bases). Trimming took 5 bases from V and 5 from J, leaving 13 bases between them. Germline-derived CDR1 and CDR2 are SEHNR and FQNEAQ (reference sequence). This CDR3 is built from 14 residues.

The V and J genes are TRBV5-3 and TRBJ2-7; D is unclear. TRBV5-3 is known as an ORF, though its function is uncertain. The ends were cut back, 2 bases at V and 2 bases at J, with 11 bases in the middle. This CDR3 has 14 amino acids. This CDR3 is CARSLGDLPYEQYF. Written as DNA, the CDR3 is TGTGCCAGAAGCTTAGGAGACCTACCCTACGAGCAGTACTTC.

In DNA, the CDR3 is TGCGCCAGCAGCTTCCCGAGGCAGCGGGAGGACCAAGAGACCCAGTACTTC. Encoded protein: CASSFPRQREDQETQYF. The rearrangement links TRBV5-1 to TRBJ2-5, with 9 bases that match TRBD2. This CDR3 comprises 17 residues. The V gene end was trimmed by 2 bases and the J gene end by 0 bases; junction bases not matched to a gene: 8. Germline loops: CDR1 SGHRS, CDR2 YFSETQ.

Only a few counts were recorded for this clone. V is TRBV11-3 and J is TRBJ2-2, with 10 nucleotides matching TRBD1. Unmatched junction bases numbered 3, after V lost 5 bases and J lost 3 bases. The germline CDR1 and CDR2 sequences are SGHNT and YENEEA. CDR3 length: 15 residues. This chain's CDR3 is CASSLGQGDTGELFF. The CDR3 DNA follows: TGTGCCAGCAGCCTTGGACAGGGGGACACCGGGGAGCTGTTTTTT.